Included here is one T cell receptor beta chain sequence, with context. This clone showed up just a few times. The specificity of this receptor is unknown. No much larger clone exists at a distance of one base, and base qualities are not known. In the paper's terms, the time point label means: about eleven months on ibrutinib. For TCR beta library preparation, roughly 2.2 micrograms of genomic DNA was extracted from cryopreserved PBMCs. Longitudinal blood samples from CLL patients on ibrutinib monotherapy underwent high-throughput TCR beta sequencing. Patients were enrolled in a phase 2 open-label single-center ibrutinib monotherapy trial. The data stem from a study of cytotoxic CD8 clonotypes in ibrutinib-treated CLL (dated by TCRdb to the early 2020s). In terms of the full investigation: The cohort had about a dozen relapsed/refractory and 15 treatment-naive patients; some 17 were IGHV unmutated. Partial responses were observed in about 24 patients and complete responses in 2; after a median follow-up of about 69 months, remission was maintained in approximately 14 patients and progression was observed in approximately twelve. The response samples were drawn at a median of approximately 12 months into treatment, with a range of roughly 6 to 36 months. An average of around 250,000 productive templates and tens of thousands of productive rearrangements was obtained per sample. Longitudinal samples were available for about 30% of the roughly 86 trial participants. Cryopreserved peripheral blood mononuclear cells were obtained prior to treatment, at the time of response, and at either disease progression or sustained remission. Every sample from remission and from progressive disease was obtained while the patients were still on ibrutinib. The investigation overall reported the following: Sampling times were not matched between patients in sustained remission and patients whose disease was progressing, and lymph node repertoires were not examined. Baseline clonality was found to be higher than that of age-matched healthy donors and was strongly correlated with circulating CD8+ T-cell counts. Public clonotypes were found to be uncommon and were observed to contract or remain stable during treatment; the increase in clonality was shown to reflect expansion of private clonotypes at ibrutinib response. At ibrutinib response clonality went up, during sustained remission it held steady, and at progression it dropped back toward baseline.

A MiSeq instrument was used for deep resolution sequencing, which targeted depths ranging from 1 in 1 million up to 1 in 200,000 T cells, with coverage averaging 10x for each clonotype. The immunoSEQ hsTCRB Kit was used to generate TCR beta libraries. The authors processed their data as follows. Data were analyzed with ImmunoSEQ Data Assistant and ImmunoSEQ Analyzer, with V, D and J genes assigned per IMGT definitions. Clonality, which ranges from 0 to 1, was calculated as one minus the normalized Shannon entropy of productive rearrangement frequencies. Public clonotype analysis was restricted to overrepresented clonotypes comprising at least 0.05% of each patient's repertoire. About 13 age-matched healthy donor repertoires from immuneACCESS were used as controls for clonality. Here the immuneACCESS table is served through TCRdb, limited to in-frame sequences with V and J called. Missing clones are a known gap in these copies; in checked studies unresolved V genes cover under half, and the rest lacks a known reason. V, J and clone size derive from that table, while D and trimming were established from the DNA sequence. Present in this sample are roughly 130,000 clones, 70% to 80% of which were seen just once. More than 10% of the sample lies in the top ten.

V and J are truncated by 1 base and 6 bases respectively, leaving an intervening sequence of 9 bases. From a lookup of the germline V gene (reference sequence), CDR1 and CDR2 are SSHAT and FNYEAQ. From the cysteine through the phenylalanine, the CDR3 covers 14 amino acids. CDR3 DNA only is kept here, 42 bases in frame from base 1. The sample here was PBMCs, taken after 12 months of ibrutinib treatment. The origin of this receptor is a human donor with chronic lymphocytic leukemia. Here the chain combines TRBV7-7 and TRBJ1-4; the D gene remains uncertain. The CDR3 reads CASSLVAGDEKLFF. The nucleotides are TGTGCCAGCAGCTTAGTGGCTGGAGATGAAAAACTGTTTTTT.